This TCR beta chain was sequenced during a study of control samples from healthy donors and cancer patients. Libraries were prepared by immunoSEQ multiplex PCR; TCRdb keeps only in-frame clonotypes and omits some of them. The sample has fewer than 120,000 clones; around 87% are singletons. Germline CDR1 reads LNHNV; CDR2 reads YYDKDF (reference sequence). V lost 3 bases to trimming and J lost 2 bases; unmatched junction nucleotides: 6. This CDR3 comprises 16 residues. This chain joins TRBV15 and TRBJ1-4; 7 nucleotides match TRBD1. The receptor was derived from a woman aged 55 to 70 with lung cancer. Sequenced material: PBMCs. The CDR3 nucleotides read TGTGCCACCAGCAGGGGGGAGACAGGGACTAATGAAAAACTGTTTTTT. Translating it yields CATSRGETGTNEKLFF.